This TCR beta chain was sequenced for a study of cytomegalovirus exposure and HLA in healthy donors. PCR was performed using 60 Vbeta and 13 Jbeta primers. The repertoire was sequenced with immunoSEQ multiplex PCR; TCRdb's copy has only in-frame clones and lacks some. The sample records tens of thousands of clones, more than 55% being singletons. The sequence came from a human donor in good health. The source material was PBMCs.

In DNA, the CDR3 is TGTGCCAGTAGTCCCCAGACAGCGTCTGGAGGCTACACCTTC. Amino acid sequence: CASSPQTASGGYTF. The chain combines TRBV19 with TRBJ1-2; D perhaps matches TRBD1 (5 bases). The germline V gene encodes CDR1 LNHDA and CDR2 SQIVND (reference sequence). The CDR3 consists of 14 residues. The V and J ends lost 5 bases and 8 bases respectively, with 18 bases between them.